This T cell receptor (beta chain) was recorded in a study of cytomegalovirus exposure and HLA in healthy donors. Points on this clone: The antigen remains undetermined.

Whole-study results and caveats: High sensitivity and specificity were reportedly achieved when the classifier diagnosed cytomegalovirus status.

The validation cohort, a group of more than 100 subjects, included the donors and was separate from the roughly 670-subject first cohort. CDR3 length: 14 amino acids. Looked up from germline, CDR1 is LNHDA and CDR2 is SQIVND (reference sequence). V dropped 5 bases and J dropped 3 bases, with 13 bases sitting between them. The repertoire was sequenced with immunoSEQ multiplex PCR; TCRdb's copy has only in-frame clones and lacks some. Among 150,000 to 180,000 clones listed, less than 90% were seen once. The TCR originated in a man between 18 and 29 years old in good health and CMV-seropositive. Sequenced sample: PBMCs. The chain carries TRBV19 and TRBJ1-2, with D possibly matching TRBD1 (5 bases). CDR3 protein: CASSPLTAYYGYTF. DNA of the CDR3: TGTGCCAGTAGTCCCTTGACAGCCTACTATGGCTACACCTTC.